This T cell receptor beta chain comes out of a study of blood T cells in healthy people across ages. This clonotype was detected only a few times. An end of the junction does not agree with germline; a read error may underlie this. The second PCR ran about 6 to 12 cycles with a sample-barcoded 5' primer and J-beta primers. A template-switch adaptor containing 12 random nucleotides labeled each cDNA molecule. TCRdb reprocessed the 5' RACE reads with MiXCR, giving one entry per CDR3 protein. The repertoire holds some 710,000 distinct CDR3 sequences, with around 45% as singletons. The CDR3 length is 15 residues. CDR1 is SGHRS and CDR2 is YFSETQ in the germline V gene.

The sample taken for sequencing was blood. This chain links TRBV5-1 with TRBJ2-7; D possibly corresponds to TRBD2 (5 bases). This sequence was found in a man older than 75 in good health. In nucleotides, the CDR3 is TGCGCCAGCAGCTTGGACGGGATAAGCTCCCACGAGCAGTACTTC. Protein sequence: CASSLDGISSHEQYF.